Following are 2 T cell receptor beta chains from one sample sequenced in a study of tumor-infiltrating lymphocytes in primary liver carcinoma. With a constant-region primer, TCR beta cDNA was made from 450 to 500 ng of total RNA. It was through three nested multiplex PCR rounds of slightly modified ARM-PCR that TCR beta libraries arose. The opening two PCR rounds, around 11 cycles each, paired TRBV1-TRBV30 forward primers with a C-beta reverse primer. One entry per CDR3 protein results from TCRdb running MiXCR on the multiplex PCR reads. Among approximately 80,000 distinct CDR3 sequences listed, roughly 71% were seen once. Both RNA and DNA were isolated together from approximately 20-30 mg of bulk tissue that had not been sorted. The sequenced sample consisted of tumor-adjacent normal liver tissue. These receptors were obtained from a man aged 35-49 years with primary liver carcinoma and hepatitis B virus infection.

Concerning this clonotype: Mismatch with germline at one junction end may stem from a read error. The chain is built from TRBV6-6 and TRBJ2-7; 11 nucleotides align to TRBD2. Germline V gene lookup returns CDR1 MNHNY and CDR2 SVGAGI (reference sequence). The CDR3 is made up of 14 amino acids. Here the CDR3 DNA reads TGTGCCAGCAGAGTAGCGGGAGGGCCTAGCGAGCAGTATTTC. Translated: CASRVAGGPSEQYF.

With regard to this clonotype: The junction and the germline gene differ at one end; a read error may be behind it. The genes are TRBV14 and TRBJ2-1; D might be TRBD2 (6 bases). The length of the CDR3 is 15 residues. Per germline, CDR1 SGHDN and CDR2 FVKESK. Here the CDR3 reads CASSPVGGLYSEQFF. The CDR3 DNA reads as TGTGCCAGCAGCCCCGTGGGGGGACTCTACAGTGAGCAATTCTTC.